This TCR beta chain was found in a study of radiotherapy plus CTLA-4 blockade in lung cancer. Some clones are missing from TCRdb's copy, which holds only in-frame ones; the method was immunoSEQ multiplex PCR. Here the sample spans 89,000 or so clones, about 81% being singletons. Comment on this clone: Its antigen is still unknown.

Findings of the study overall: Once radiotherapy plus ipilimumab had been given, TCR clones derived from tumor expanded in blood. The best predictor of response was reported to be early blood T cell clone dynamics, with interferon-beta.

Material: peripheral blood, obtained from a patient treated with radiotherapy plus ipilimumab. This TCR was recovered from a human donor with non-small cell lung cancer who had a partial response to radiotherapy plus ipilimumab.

The CDR3 region has the DNA TGTGCCAGCAGCTCCCTACTAGGCCCTAGCACAGATACGCAGTATTTT. Amino acid sequence: CASSSLLGPSTDTQYF. V and J are TRBV7-9 and TRBJ2-3; weak D call: TRBD2 (5 bases). With 4 bases removed from V and 0 bases from J, the gap between germline ends came to 14 bases. Germline lookup yields CDR1 SEHNR and CDR2 FQNEAQ (reference sequence). The CDR3 sequence is 16 residues long. Variable domain in full (rest from reference TRBV7-9 and TRBJ2-3): DTGVSQNPRHKITKRGQNVTFRCDPISEHNRLYWYRQTLGQGPEFLTYFQNEAQLEKSRLLSDRFSAERPKGSFSTLEIQRTEQGDSAMYLCASSSLLGPSTDTQYFGPGTRLTVL.